These 9 T cell receptor beta chains originate from one sample sequenced in a study of blood T cell repertoires in COVID-19 (dated by TCRdb to about 2020). The method behind the library was the immunoSEQ multiplex PCR assay. The source is immuneACCESS, and TCRdb retained only in-frame sequences with V and J called. Part of the clones is not carried over; for the studies checked, unresolved V genes explain less than half of this, and the remainder is unexplained. The sample contains roughly 63,000 clones, under 85% of them found a single time. The top ten clones comprise approximately 30% of the sample. Sequencing was performed on peripheral blood. These receptors originate from a woman aged 80 or over with acute or convalescent COVID-19.

The gene calls are TRBV7-2 and TRBJ1-1; D not resolved. In germline, CDR1 is SGHTA, CDR2 FQGNSA. Trimming stripped 3 bases from V and 6 bases from J, with 8 bases between. The CDR3 has 12 amino acids. The CDR3 sequence is CASSLDYSEAFF. The CDR3 DNA is TGTGCCAGCAGCTTGGACTATTCTGAAGCTTTCTTT.

This rearrangement joins TRBV19 to TRBJ1-1; D possibly corresponds to TRBD1 (5 bases). Between the trimmed V and J ends, which lost 4 bases and 6 bases, there was a span of 15 bases. The germline CDR1 and CDR2 sequences are LNHDA and SQIVND (reference sequence). CDR3 size: 14 residues. The CDR3 sequence: CASSRTPSEPEAFF. The CDR3 DNA reads TGTGCCAGTAGTAGGACACCCTCGGAACCTGAAGCTTTCTTT. The variable domain in full, completed from reference TRBV19 and TRBJ1-1, reads DGGITQSPKYLFRKEGQNVTLSCEQNLNHDAMYWYRQDPGQGLRLIYYSQIVNDFQKGDIAEGYSVSREKKESFPLTVTSAQKNPTAFYLCASSRTPSEPEAFFGQGTRLTVV.

This rearrangement joins TRBV28 to TRBJ2-7, with TRBD1 matching over 7 bases. In germline, CDR1 is MDHEN, CDR2 SYDVKM. The CDR3 contains 15 residues. Trimming took 5 bases from V and 1 from J; bases not matched to a gene: 8. The DNA of the CDR3 is TGTGCCAGCAGTCCCGGACAGGCGCTATCCTACGAGCAGTACTTC. This encodes CASSPGQALSYEQYF.

The CDR3 DNA reads as TGTGCCACCAGTGATTGGGGAGGGGCCGGCAATCAGCCCCAGCATTTT. Amino acids: CATSDWGGAGNQPQHF. This chain connects TRBV24-1 to TRBJ1-5; D possibly corresponds to TRBD1 (5 bases). The V end lost 2 bases, the J end lost 2 bases, and 12 bases lay between the germline ends. This CDR3 is built from 16 residues. The V gene's germline CDR1 is KGHDR and CDR2 SFDVKD.

V is TRBV9 and J is TRBJ2-1; TRBD2 matches at 7 bases. This CDR3 contains 15 residues. Germline V gene lookup returns CDR1 SGDLS and CDR2 YYNGEE. V trimming: 2 bases; J trimming: 3 bases; junction bases outside the gene matches: 5. The CDR3 loop is CASSVGLADYNEQFF. CDR3 nucleotide sequence: TGTGCCAGCAGCGTTGGGCTAGCGGACTACAATGAGCAGTTCTTC.

The chain links TRBV7-2 to TRBJ1-2, with D possibly matching TRBD1 (5 bases). This CDR3 region has 15 residues. With 0 bases removed from V and 4 bases from J, the gap between germline ends came to 12 bases. Germline CDR1 is SGHTA and CDR2 is FQGNSA. CDR3 nucleotides: TGTGCCAGCAGCTTAGCCTGGCAGGGCCCCTATGGCTACACCTTC. Its translation is CASSLAWQGPYGYTF.

The rearrangement links TRBV5-6 to TRBJ2-3; 8 bases line up with TRBD1. The CDR3 is made up of 16 amino acids. CDR1 is SGHDT, CDR2 YYEEEE, per germline. J gave up 0 bases and V 0 bases, and 3 bases lay outside the gene matches. CDR3 DNA sequence: TGTGCCAGCAGCTTGGGGACAGGGCTAAGCACAGATACGCAGTATTTT. This gives the protein CASSLGTGLSTDTQYF.

This chain joins TRBV7-3 and TRBJ1-1, with 10 bases that match TRBD1. Germline CDR1 SGHTA, CDR2 FQGTGA. This CDR3 is built from 14 residues. J was trimmed by 6 bases and V by 3 bases; bases with no gene match: 4. CDR3 nucleotide sequence: TGTGCCAGCAGCTTTGGGACAGGGGCCCCTGAAGCTTTCTTT. Protein sequence: CASSFGTGAPEAFF. Full variable domain (rest looked up from reference TRBV7-3 and TRBJ1-1): GAGVSQTPSNKVTEKGKYVELRCDPISGHTALYWYRQSLGQGPEFLIYFQGTGAADDSGLPNDRFFAVRPEGSVSTLKIQRTERGDSAVYLCASSFGTGAPEAFFGQGTRLTVV.

The chain uses TRBV7-2 and TRBJ2-2, with D hard to call. This CDR3 has 14 amino acids. Between the trimmed V and J ends, which lost 5 bases and 5 bases, there was a span of 12 bases. Germline V gene data show CDR1 as SGHTA and CDR2 as FQGNSA. CDR3 bases: TGTGCCAGCAGCCAGGCGAGTGGAACCGGGGAGCTGTTTTTT. Translating it yields CASSQASGTGELFF.